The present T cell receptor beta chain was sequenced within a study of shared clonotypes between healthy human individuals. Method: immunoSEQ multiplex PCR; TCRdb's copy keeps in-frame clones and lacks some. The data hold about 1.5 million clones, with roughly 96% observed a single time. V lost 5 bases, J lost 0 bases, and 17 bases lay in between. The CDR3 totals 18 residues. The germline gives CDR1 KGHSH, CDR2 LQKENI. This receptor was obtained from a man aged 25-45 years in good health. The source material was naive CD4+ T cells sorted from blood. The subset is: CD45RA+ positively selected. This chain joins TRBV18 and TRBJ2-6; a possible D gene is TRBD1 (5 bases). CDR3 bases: TGTGCCAGCTCAGTTATCGGACAAACGAGCTCTGGGGCCAACGTCCTGACTTTC. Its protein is CASSVIGQTSSGANVLTF.